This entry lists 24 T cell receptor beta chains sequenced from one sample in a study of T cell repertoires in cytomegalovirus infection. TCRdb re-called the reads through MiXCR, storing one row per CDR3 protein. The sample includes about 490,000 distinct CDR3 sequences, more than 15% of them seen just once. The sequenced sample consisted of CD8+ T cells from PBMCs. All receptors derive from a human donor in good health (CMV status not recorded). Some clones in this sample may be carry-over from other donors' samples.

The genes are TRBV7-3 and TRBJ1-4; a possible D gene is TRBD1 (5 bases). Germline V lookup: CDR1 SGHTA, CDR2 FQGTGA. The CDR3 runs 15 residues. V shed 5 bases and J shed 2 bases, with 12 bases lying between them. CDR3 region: CASSASGITNEKLFF. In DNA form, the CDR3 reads TGTGCCAGCAGCGCCTCAGGGATCACTAATGAAAAACTGTTTTTT.

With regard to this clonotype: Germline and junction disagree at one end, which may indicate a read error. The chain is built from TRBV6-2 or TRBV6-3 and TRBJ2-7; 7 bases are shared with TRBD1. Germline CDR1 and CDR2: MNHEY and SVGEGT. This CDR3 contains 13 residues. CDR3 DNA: TGTGCCAGCAGTACGGGACAGCCCTACGAGCTGTACTTC. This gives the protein CASSTGQPYELYF.

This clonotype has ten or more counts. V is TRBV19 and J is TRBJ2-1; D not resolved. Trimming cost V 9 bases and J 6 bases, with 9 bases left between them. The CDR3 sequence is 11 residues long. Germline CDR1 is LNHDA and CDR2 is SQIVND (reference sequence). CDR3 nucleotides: TGTGCCAGCAGCATAAGCAATGAGCAGTTCTTC. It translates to CASSISNEQFF.

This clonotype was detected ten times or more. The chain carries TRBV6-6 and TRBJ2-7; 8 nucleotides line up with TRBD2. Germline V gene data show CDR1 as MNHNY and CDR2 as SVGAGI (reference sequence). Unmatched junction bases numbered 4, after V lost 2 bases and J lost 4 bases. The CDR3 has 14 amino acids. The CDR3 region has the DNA TGTGCCAGCAGTTACGGCAGCGGGAGTTACGAGCAGTACTTC. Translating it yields CASSYGSGSYEQYF.

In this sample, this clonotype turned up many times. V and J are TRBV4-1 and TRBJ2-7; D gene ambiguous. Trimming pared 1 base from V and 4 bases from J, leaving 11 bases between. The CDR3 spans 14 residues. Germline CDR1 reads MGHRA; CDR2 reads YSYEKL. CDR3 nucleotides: TGCGCCAGCAGCCAAGGTATTCTGGCTTACGAGCAGTACTTC. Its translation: CASSQGILAYEQYF.

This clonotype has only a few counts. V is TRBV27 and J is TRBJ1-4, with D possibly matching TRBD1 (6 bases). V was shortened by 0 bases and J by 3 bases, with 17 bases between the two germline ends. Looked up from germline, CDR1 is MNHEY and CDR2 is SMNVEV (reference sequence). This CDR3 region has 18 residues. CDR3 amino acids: CASSLSPTGFTANEKLFF. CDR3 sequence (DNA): TGTGCCAGCAGTTTATCCCCTACAGGGTTTACGGCTAATGAAAAACTGTTTTTT.

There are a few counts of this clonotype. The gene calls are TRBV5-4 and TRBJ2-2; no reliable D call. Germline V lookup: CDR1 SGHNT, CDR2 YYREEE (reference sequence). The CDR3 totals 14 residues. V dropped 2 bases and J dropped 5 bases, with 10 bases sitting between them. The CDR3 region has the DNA TGTGCCAGCAGCTTCGGCAGGCGGACCGGGGAGCTGTTTTTT. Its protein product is CASSFGRRTGELFF.

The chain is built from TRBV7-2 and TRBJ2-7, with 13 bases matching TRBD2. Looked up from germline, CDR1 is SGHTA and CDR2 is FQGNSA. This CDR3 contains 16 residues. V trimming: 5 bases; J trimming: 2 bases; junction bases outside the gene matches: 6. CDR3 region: CASSVHGLAGAYEQYF. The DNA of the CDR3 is TGTGCCAGCAGCGTACATGGACTAGCGGGGGCCTACGAGCAGTACTTC.

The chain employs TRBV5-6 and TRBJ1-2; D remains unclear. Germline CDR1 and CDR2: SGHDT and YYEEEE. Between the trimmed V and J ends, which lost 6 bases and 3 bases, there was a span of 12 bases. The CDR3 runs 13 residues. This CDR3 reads CASTPGLHYGYTF. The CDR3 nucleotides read TGTGCCAGCACCCCCGGTCTCCACTATGGCTACACCTTC. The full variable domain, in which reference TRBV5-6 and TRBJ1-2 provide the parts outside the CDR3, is DAGVTQSPTHLIKTRGQQVTLRCSPKSGHDTVSWYQQALGQGPQFIFQYYEEEERQRGNFPDRFSGHQFPNYSSELNVNALLLGDSALYLCASTPGLHYGYTFGSGTRLTVV.

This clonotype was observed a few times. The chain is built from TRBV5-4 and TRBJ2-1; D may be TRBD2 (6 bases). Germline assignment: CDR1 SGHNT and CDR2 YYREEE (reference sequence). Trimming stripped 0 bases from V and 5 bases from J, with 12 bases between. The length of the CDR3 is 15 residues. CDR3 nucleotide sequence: TGTGCCAGCAGCTTGGCCGGGGGTTTTAACAATGAGCAGTTCTTC. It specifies CASSLAGGFNNEQFF.

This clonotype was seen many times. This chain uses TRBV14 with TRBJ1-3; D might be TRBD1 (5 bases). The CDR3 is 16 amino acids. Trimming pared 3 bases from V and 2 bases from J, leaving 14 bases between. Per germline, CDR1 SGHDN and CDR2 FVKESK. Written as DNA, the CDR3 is TGTGCCAGCAGCCAGCGGTCGGGGGTCCCTGGAAACACCATATATTTT. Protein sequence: CASSQRSGVPGNTIYF.

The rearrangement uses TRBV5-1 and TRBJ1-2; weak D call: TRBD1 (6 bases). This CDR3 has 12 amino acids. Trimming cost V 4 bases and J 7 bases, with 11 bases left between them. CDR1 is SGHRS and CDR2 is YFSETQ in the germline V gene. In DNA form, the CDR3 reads TGCGCCAGCAGCACCGACAGGTTTGGCTACACCTTC. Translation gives CASSTDRFGYTF.

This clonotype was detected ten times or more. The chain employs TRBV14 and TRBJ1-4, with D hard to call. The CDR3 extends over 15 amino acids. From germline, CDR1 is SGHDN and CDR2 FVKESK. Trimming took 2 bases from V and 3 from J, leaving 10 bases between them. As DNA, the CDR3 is TGTGCCAGCAGCCAAAGTGGCCAGGCTAATGAAAAACTGTTTTTT. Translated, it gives CASSQSGQANEKLFF.

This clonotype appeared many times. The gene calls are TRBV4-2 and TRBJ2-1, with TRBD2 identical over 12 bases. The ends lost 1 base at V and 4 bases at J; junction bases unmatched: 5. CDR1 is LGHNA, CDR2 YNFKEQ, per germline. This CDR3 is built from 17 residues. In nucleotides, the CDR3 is TGTGCCAGCAGCCAAGTGGGGACTAGCGGGCTGTACAATGAGCAGTTCTTC. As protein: CASSQVGTSGLYNEQFF.

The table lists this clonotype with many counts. The CDR3 sequence: CASSPGKGGPDTQYF. The CDR3 bases are TGTGCCAGCAGTCCGGGGAAGGGGGGGCCAGATACGCAGTATTTT. V is TRBV11-2 and J is TRBJ2-3; possibly TRBD2 for D (7 bases). The V and J ends lost 6 bases and 4 bases respectively, with 17 bases between them. This CDR3 is 15 amino acids long. Germline CDR1 and CDR2: SGHAT and FQNNGV.

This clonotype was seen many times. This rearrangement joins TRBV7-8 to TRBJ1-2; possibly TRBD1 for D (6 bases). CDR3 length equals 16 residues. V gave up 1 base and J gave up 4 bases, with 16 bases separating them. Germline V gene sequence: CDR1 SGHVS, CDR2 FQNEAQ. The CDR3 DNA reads TGTGCCAGCAGCTTAGACCCGACGGGGGCGGTCTATGGCTACACCTTC. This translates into CASSLDPTGAVYGYTF.

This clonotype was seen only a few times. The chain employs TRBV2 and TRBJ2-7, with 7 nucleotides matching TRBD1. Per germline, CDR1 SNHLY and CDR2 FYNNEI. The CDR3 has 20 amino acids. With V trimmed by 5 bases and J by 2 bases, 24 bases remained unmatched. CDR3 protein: CASSTDLPATGTPSTYEQYF. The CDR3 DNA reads TGTGCCAGCAGTACAGACCTACCCGCGACAGGGACCCCAAGTACCTACGAGCAGTACTTC. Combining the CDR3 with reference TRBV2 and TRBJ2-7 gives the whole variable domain EPEVTQTPSHQVTQMGQEVILRCVPISNHLYFYWYRQILGQKVEFLVSFYNNEISEKSEIFDDQFSVERPDGSNFTLKIRSTKLEDSAMYFCASSTDLPATGTPSTYEQYFGPGTRLTVT.

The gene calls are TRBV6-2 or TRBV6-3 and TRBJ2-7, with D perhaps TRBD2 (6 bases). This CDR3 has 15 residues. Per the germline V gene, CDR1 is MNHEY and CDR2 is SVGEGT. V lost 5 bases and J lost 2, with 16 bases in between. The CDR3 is CASSPAGRNTYEQYF. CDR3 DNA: TGTGCCAGCAGTCCGGCGGGACGGAATACCTACGAGCAGTACTTC.

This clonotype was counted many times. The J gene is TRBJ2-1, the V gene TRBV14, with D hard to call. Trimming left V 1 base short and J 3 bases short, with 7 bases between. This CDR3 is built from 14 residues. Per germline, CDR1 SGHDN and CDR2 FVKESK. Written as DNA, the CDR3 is TGTGCCAGCAGCCAAGCGACCAACTACAATGAGCAGTTCTTC. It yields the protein CASSQATNYNEQFF.

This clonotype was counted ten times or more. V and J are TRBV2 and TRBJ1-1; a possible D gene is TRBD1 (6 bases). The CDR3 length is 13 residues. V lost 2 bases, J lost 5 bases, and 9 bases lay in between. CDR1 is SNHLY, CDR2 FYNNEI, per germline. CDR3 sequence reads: CASSERGGTEAFF. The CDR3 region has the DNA TGTGCCAGCAGTGAAAGGGGGGGGACTGAAGCTTTCTTT.

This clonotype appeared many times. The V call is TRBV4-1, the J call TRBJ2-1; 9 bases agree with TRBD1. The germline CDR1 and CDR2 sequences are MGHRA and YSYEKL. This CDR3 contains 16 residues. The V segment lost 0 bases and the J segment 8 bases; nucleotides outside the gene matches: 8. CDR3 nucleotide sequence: TGCGCCAGCAGCCAAGAGGAACAGGGGGCGGAGGATGAGCAGTTCTTC. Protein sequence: CASSQEEQGAEDEQFF.

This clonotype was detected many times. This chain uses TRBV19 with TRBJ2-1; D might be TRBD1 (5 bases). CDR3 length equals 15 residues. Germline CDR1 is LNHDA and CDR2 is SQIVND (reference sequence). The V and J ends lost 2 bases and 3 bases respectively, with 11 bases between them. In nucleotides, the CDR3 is TGTGCCAGTAGTATAAGCGACAGCGACTACAATGAGCAGTTCTTC. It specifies CASSISDSDYNEQFF.

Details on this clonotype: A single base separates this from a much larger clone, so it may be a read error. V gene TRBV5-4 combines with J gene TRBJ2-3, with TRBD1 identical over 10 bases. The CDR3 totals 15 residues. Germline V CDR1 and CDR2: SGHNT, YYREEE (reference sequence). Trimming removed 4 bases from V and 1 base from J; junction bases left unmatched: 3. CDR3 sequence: CASSRGTGGTDTQYF. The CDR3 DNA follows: TGTGCCAGCAGCCGCGGGACAGGGGGCACAGATACGCAGTATTTT.

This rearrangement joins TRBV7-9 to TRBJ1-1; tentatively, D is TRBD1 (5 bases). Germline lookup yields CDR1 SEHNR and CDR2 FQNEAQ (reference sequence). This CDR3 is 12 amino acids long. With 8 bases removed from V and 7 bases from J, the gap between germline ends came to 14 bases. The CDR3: CASGTGALEAFF. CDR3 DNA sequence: TGTGCCAGCGGCACAGGAGCGCTTGAAGCTTTCTTT.